Listed below are T cell receptor beta chains from one sample, sequenced in a study of cytomegalovirus exposure and HLA in healthy donors. The method was immunoSEQ multiplex PCR; TCRdb's version includes in-frame clones alone and lacks a portion of them. Altogether more than 95,000 clones are present, roughly 15% being singletons, with the ten largest covering over 0.65%. The sequenced sample consisted of PBMCs. These receptors all stem from a female donor in good health and CMV-seronegative. Both conserved end residues are part of each CDR3. D genes are given only for firm matches. Part of the rows lack a size; the others show once, few, many or a class for expanded clones.

d_gene: TRBD2
j_gene: TRBJ2-1
v_gene: TRBV10-3
abundance: few
CDR3nt: TGTGCCATCAGTACTAGCGGCAATGAGCAGTTCTTC
CDR3aa: CAISTSGNEQFF

d_gene: -
j_gene: TRBJ1-3
v_gene: TRBV19
abundance: -
CDR3nt: TGTGCCAGTAGGCTTTCGGGGGAAAACACCATATATTTT
CDR3aa: CASRLSGENTIYF

d_gene: TRBD2
j_gene: TRBJ2-7
v_gene: TRBV4-1
abundance: few
CDR3nt: TGCGCCAGCAGCCAAGAATTTACTAGCGGGCCCTACGAGCAGTACTTC
CDR3aa: CASSQEFTSGPYEQYF

d_gene: TRBD1
j_gene: TRBJ1-2
v_gene: TRBV4-3
abundance: few
CDR3nt: TGCGCCAGCAGCCAGCGACAGGGATCCTCTGGCTACACCTTC
CDR3aa: CASSQRQGSSGYTF

d_gene: -
j_gene: TRBJ2-4
v_gene: TRBV5-6
abundance: few
CDR3nt: TGTGCCAGCAGCTCCGGGTCATTGAGGAACATTCAGTACTTC
CDR3aa: CASSSGSLRNIQYF

d_gene: -
j_gene: TRBJ1-1
v_gene: TRBV30
abundance: -
CDR3nt: TGTGCCTGGAGTGGAGGGGGTATGAACACTGAAGCTTTCTTT
CDR3aa: CAWSGGGMNTEAFF

d_gene: -
j_gene: TRBJ1-2
v_gene: TRBV30
abundance: -
CDR3nt: TGTGCCTGGACCCTGGGACTTCGGAACTATGGCTACACCTTC
CDR3aa: CAWTLGLRNYGYTF

d_gene: -
j_gene: TRBJ2-2
v_gene: TRBV6-4
abundance: -
CDR3nt: TGTGCCAGCAGACAGTCGAACACCGGGGAGCTGTTTTTT
CDR3aa: CASRQSNTGELFF

d_gene: -
j_gene: TRBJ1-5
v_gene: TRBV7-2
abundance: few
CDR3nt: TGTGCCAGCAGCTTAGGCAGAAACAATCAGCCCCAGCATTTT
CDR3aa: CASSLGRNNQPQHF

d_gene: -
j_gene: TRBJ2-1
v_gene: TRBV11-3
abundance: -
CDR3nt: TGTGCCAGCAGCAACCGGGACTCCCGTGGGGAGCAGTTCTTC
CDR3aa: CASSNRDSRGEQFF

d_gene: -
j_gene: TRBJ1-4
v_gene: TRBV30
abundance: few
CDR3nt: TGTGCCTGGAGTAACCAGGAAAAACTGTTTTTT
CDR3aa: CAWSNQEKLFF

d_gene: TRBD2
j_gene: TRBJ2-7
v_gene: TRBV4-2
abundance: -
CDR3nt: TGTGCCAGCAGCCAAGACGGGAGGACCCTCGAGCAGTACTTC
CDR3aa: CASSQDGRTLEQYF

d_gene: TRBD1
j_gene: TRBJ1-5
v_gene: TRBV2
abundance: few
CDR3nt: TGTGCCAGCAGTACGAACAGGGGCAAAAATCAGCCCCAGCATTTT
CDR3aa: CASSTNRGKNQPQHF

d_gene: -
j_gene: TRBJ1-1
v_gene: TRBV5-1
abundance: few
CDR3nt: TGCGCCAGCAGCGTAACAGGGAACACTGAAGCTTTCTTT
CDR3aa: CASSVTGNTEAFF

d_gene: -
j_gene: TRBJ1-5
v_gene: TRBV10-3
abundance: few
CDR3nt: TGTGCCATCAGCGACAAAGGACAGTATAGCAATCAGCCCCAGCATTTT
CDR3aa: CAISDKGQYSNQPQHF

d_gene: -
j_gene: TRBJ2-7
v_gene: TRBV19
abundance: few
CDR3nt: TGTGCCAGTAGTATTGTGGCTTCCGGACTACAATACTTC
CDR3aa: CASSIVASGLQYF

d_gene: TRBD1
j_gene: TRBJ1-6
v_gene: TRBV27
abundance: few
CDR3nt: TGTGCCAGCACCACGCCGGGACAGGGTGGGTCACCCCTCCACTTT
CDR3aa: CASTTPGQGGSPLHF

d_gene: TRBD2
j_gene: TRBJ2-3
v_gene: TRBV4-3
abundance: -
CDR3nt: TGCGCCAGCAGCCAAGAGGTGGTGGGAGGGCCCTCAGATACGCAGTATTTT
CDR3aa: CASSQEVVGGPSDTQYF

d_gene: -
j_gene: TRBJ1-2
v_gene: TRBV13
abundance: few
CDR3nt: TGTGCCAGCAGCTTTGCAGACAGGAGCTATGGCTACACCTTC
CDR3aa: CASSFADRSYGYTF

d_gene: -
j_gene: TRBJ1-2
v_gene: TRBV19
abundance: -
CDR3nt: TGTGCCAGTAGTATAGTCTGGCAGAACTATGGCTACACCTTC
CDR3aa: CASSIVWQNYGYTF

d_gene: TRBD1
j_gene: TRBJ2-6
v_gene: TRBV19
abundance: -
CDR3nt: TGTGCCAGTAGACGACAGGGGCTGTCTGGGGCCAACGTCCTGACTTTC
CDR3aa: CASRRQGLSGANVLTF

d_gene: -
j_gene: TRBJ2-3
v_gene: TRBV7-8
abundance: -
CDR3nt: TGTGCCAGCAGCCACTCACGTCTAGCGCACACTAGCACAGATACGCAGTATTTT
CDR3aa: CASSHSRLAHTSTDTQYF

d_gene: TRBD1
j_gene: TRBJ2-7
v_gene: TRBV27
abundance: few
CDR3nt: TGTGCCAGCAGGACAGGGGGCGGGTACGAGCAGTACTTC
CDR3aa: CASRTGGGYEQYF

d_gene: TRBD1
j_gene: TRBJ2-3
v_gene: TRBV5-1
abundance: few
CDR3nt: TGCGCCAGCAGCTGGGCAGGGACAGCCATGGGGACAGATACGCAGTATTTT
CDR3aa: CASSWAGTAMGTDTQYF

d_gene: TRBD1
j_gene: TRBJ1-4
v_gene: TRBV29-1
abundance: -
CDR3nt: TGCAGCGACGGACAGGGGCCCACTAATGAAAAACTGTTTTTT
CDR3aa: CSDGQGPTNEKLFF

d_gene: TRBD2
j_gene: TRBJ2-2
v_gene: TRBV4-1
abundance: few
CDR3nt: TGCGCCAGCAGCCAAGAGAGACTAGCGGGGGACACCGGGGAGCTGTTTTTT
CDR3aa: CASSQERLAGDTGELFF

d_gene: -
j_gene: TRBJ2-7
v_gene: TRBV7-8
abundance: -
CDR3nt: TGTGCCAGCAGCTTTTATATACAGTCGGCGTTCGACGAGCAGTACTTC
CDR3aa: CASSFYIQSAFDEQYF

d_gene: -
j_gene: TRBJ1-5
v_gene: TRBV4-3
abundance: few
CDR3nt: TGCGCCTCCCTTGCCCGGGGGGCTAGCAATCAGCCCCAGCATTTT
CDR3aa: CASLARGASNQPQHF

d_gene: -
j_gene: TRBJ2-2
v_gene: TRBV11-2
abundance: few
CDR3nt: TGTGCCAGCAGCCGGACGGGAATTACCGGGGAGCTGTTTTTT
CDR3aa: CASSRTGITGELFF

d_gene: -
j_gene: TRBJ1-1
v_gene: TRBV29-1
abundance: -
CDR3nt: TGCAGCGTTGACCAGGGCTCTACCACTGAAGCTTTCTTT
CDR3aa: CSVDQGSTTEAFF

d_gene: -
j_gene: TRBJ1-1
v_gene: TRBV30
abundance: few
CDR3nt: TGTGCCTGGGCTATGTACGGGAGGAACACTGAAGCTTTCTTT
CDR3aa: CAWAMYGRNTEAFF

d_gene: TRBD1
j_gene: TRBJ1-1
v_gene: TRBV5-6
abundance: -
CDR3nt: TGTGCCAGCAGCCTTGACAGGGCCACCTTGTTGAACACTGAAGCTTTCTTT
CDR3aa: CASSLDRATLLNTEAFF

d_gene: TRBD2
j_gene: TRBJ2-7
v_gene: TRBV7-8
abundance: -
CDR3nt: TGTGCCAGCAGCCAACAGCGGGGGGGCTTCCACGAGCAGTACTTC
CDR3aa: CASSQQRGGFHEQYF

d_gene: TRBD1
j_gene: TRBJ1-1
v_gene: TRBV6-1
abundance: -
CDR3nt: TGTGCCAGCAGTGAACCCAGGGGGCGAATGAACACTGAAGCTTTCTTT
CDR3aa: CASSEPRGRMNTEAFF

d_gene: TRBD1
j_gene: TRBJ1-5
v_gene: TRBV25-1
abundance: -
CDR3nt: TGTGCCAGCAGTCAGGGGGCCTGGCAGCCCCAGCATTTT
CDR3aa: CASSQGAWQPQHF

d_gene: -
j_gene: TRBJ2-1
v_gene: TRBV27
abundance: -
CDR3nt: TGTGCCAGCAGTTTACAAACAGGGTACAATGAGCAGTTCTTC
CDR3aa: CASSLQTGYNEQFF

d_gene: -
j_gene: TRBJ2-3
v_gene: TRBV27
abundance: -
CDR3nt: TGTGCCACCCGGGGGTTCGGCACAGATACGCAGTATTTT
CDR3aa: CATRGFGTDTQYF

d_gene: TRBD2
j_gene: TRBJ2-7
v_gene: TRBV28
abundance: -
CDR3nt: TGTGCCAGCAGTTTATTCGAGACTAGCGGGTATTTTTCCTACGAGCAGTACTTC
CDR3aa: CASSLFETSGYFSYEQYF

d_gene: -
j_gene: TRBJ2-7
v_gene: TRBV7-9
abundance: -
CDR3nt: TGTGCCAGCAGTCCGTCAGTAAAAAGTGGCTACGAGCAGTACTTC
CDR3aa: CASSPSVKSGYEQYF

d_gene: -
j_gene: TRBJ1-4
v_gene: TRBV7-9
abundance: few
CDR3nt: TGTGCCAGCAGCCCGGAGGGACGGCATAATGAAAAACTGTTTTTT
CDR3aa: CASSPEGRHNEKLFF

d_gene: TRBD1
j_gene: TRBJ1-2
v_gene: TRBV27
abundance: few
CDR3nt: TGTGCCAGCTCCCAGGACAGGGCCTATGGCTACACCTTC
CDR3aa: CASSQDRAYGYTF

d_gene: -
j_gene: TRBJ1-1
v_gene: TRBV19
abundance: -
CDR3nt: TGTGCCAGTAATCCACAGGGTATCGGAGCTTTCTTT
CDR3aa: CASNPQGIGAFF

d_gene: -
j_gene: TRBJ2-7
v_gene: TRBV4-3
abundance: few
CDR3nt: TGCGCCAGCAGCCAAGTATCAGGAGGCGAGCAGTACTTC
CDR3aa: CASSQVSGGEQYF

d_gene: -
j_gene: TRBJ2-7
v_gene: TRBV6-1
abundance: few
CDR3nt: TGTGCCAGGGACTTCCTTGGGACACTGTTTTTCGAGCAGTACTTC
CDR3aa: CARDFLGTLFFEQYF

d_gene: -
j_gene: TRBJ2-3
v_gene: TRBV5-8
abundance: -
CDR3nt: TGTGCCAGCAGCCCGCAGGGTACAGTCCGGGGGTATACGCAGTATTTT
CDR3aa: CASSPQGTVRGYTQYF

d_gene: -
j_gene: TRBJ2-2
v_gene: TRBV7-9
abundance: -
CDR3nt: TGTGCCAGCAGCCCCCGACACTTCGGAGGCACCGGGGAGCTGTTTTTT
CDR3aa: CASSPRHFGGTGELFF

d_gene: -
j_gene: TRBJ2-6
v_gene: TRBV29-1
abundance: -
CDR3nt: TGCAGCGTTGAAGCGTCCGGGGCCAACGTCCTGACTTTC
CDR3aa: CSVEASGANVLTF

d_gene: TRBD1
j_gene: TRBJ1-4
v_gene: TRBV27
abundance: few
CDR3nt: TGTGCCAGCAGTTCCCGGGACAGTAATGAAAAACTGTTTTTT
CDR3aa: CASSSRDSNEKLFF

d_gene: -
j_gene: TRBJ1-2
v_gene: TRBV29-1
abundance: few
CDR3nt: TGCAGCGTTGGGACAGCTGCTAACTATGGCTACACCTTC
CDR3aa: CSVGTAANYGYTF

d_gene: -
j_gene: TRBJ1-1
v_gene: TRBV2
abundance: few
CDR3nt: TGTGCCAGCAGTGAAGGAGACAGGATCACTGAAGCTTTCTTT
CDR3aa: CASSEGDRITEAFF